The source of this T cell receptor (beta chain) is a study of blood T cell repertoires in COVID-19. Repertoires were generated with immunoSEQ multiplex PCR, while TCRdb's copy carries only in-frame clones and drops some. The top ten hold 8.2% of the sample, which has around 200,000 clones, around 83% seen once. Trimming pared 3 bases from V and 3 bases from J, leaving 17 bases between. The CDR3 runs 16 residues. Germline CDR1 is LNHDA and CDR2 is SQIVND (reference sequence). The TCR was taken from a woman in her forties or fifties with acute or convalescent COVID-19. Sequenced: peripheral blood. The J gene is TRBJ2-5, the V gene TRBV19; tentative D call: TRBD1 (8 bases). The CDR3 DNA is TGTGCCAGTAGTATGACGACAGGGGAGGGAAAAGAGACCCAGTACTTC. Translating gives CASSMTTGEGKETQYF.